The 17 T cell receptor beta chains listed next were all sequenced from one sample in a study of regulatory T cells in long-lasting Graves disease (dated by TCRdb to the early 2020s). Libraries came from multiplex PCR. TCRdb lists the instrument as Illumina HiSeq 4000. To build TCR beta libraries, CDR3 regions were amplified by Arm-PCR using iRepertoire HTBI primers. TCRdb reran the public reads through fastp at Q25 and MiXCR, keeping productive beta chains. Every distinct CDR3 protein forms one entry, paired with its most common genes and DNA. The sample profile shows 420,000 or so distinct CDR3 sequences; about a sixth of them were found once. Of the sample, around a quarter is held by the ten largest clones. The sample's time point label, decoded: newly diagnosed GD, antithyroid drugs for less than 3 months. RNA was extracted from PBMCs in TRIzol for both TCR sequencing and RNA sequencing. These sequences were also reported in another study, on T cells in Graves' hyperthyroidism and ophthalmopathy.

The sample here was peripheral blood mononuclear cells (PBMCs), taken at new diagnosis, from a patient treated with antithyroid drugs. These receptors all stem from a woman younger than 35 with Graves disease. Donor details come from another sample of the same person, matched by shared clones.

This clonotype was found many times. The chain links TRBV6-2 or TRBV6-3 to TRBJ2-5; maybe TRBD2 (6 bases). With 4 bases removed from V and 2 bases from J, the gap between germline ends came to 14 bases. Germline lookup yields CDR1 MNHEY and CDR2 SVGEGT. This CDR3 spans 15 amino acids. The CDR3: CASSSEGRIQETQYF. The CDR3 DNA follows: TGTGCCAGCAGTTCGGAGGGCCGGATTCAAGAGACCCAGTACTTC.

The table lists this clonotype with many counts. This rearrangement joins TRBV27 to TRBJ1-1; D is unresolved. Deletions cut 2 bases from V and 0 bases from J, with 7 bases between. CDR1 is MNHEY and CDR2 is SMNVEV in the germline V gene (reference sequence). This CDR3 has 14 amino acids. CDR3 bases: TGTGCCAGCAGTTTAAGGCAGATGAACACTGAAGCTTTCTTT. It yields the protein CASSLRQMNTEAFF.

The J gene is TRBJ1-5, the V gene TRBV3-2; TRBD1, as called in the table, went unchecked against the DNA. TRBV3-2 is designated a pseudogene. The CDR3 loop spans 15 amino acids. The CDR3 reads CASSHRQCSNQPQHF. CDR3 in DNA: TGTGCCAGCAGCCATCGACAGTGTAGCAATCAGCCCCAGCATTTT.

This clonotype was seen more than once but under ten times. The chain carries TRBV7-8 and TRBJ2-3; the D gene is possibly TRBD2 (5 bases). CDR1 is SGHVS, CDR2 FQNEAQ, per germline. Trimming stripped 4 bases from V and 4 bases from J, with 12 bases between. This CDR3 contains 14 residues. CDR3 nucleotide sequence: TGTGCCAGCAGCTCACCGAGGGCCGCAGATACGCAGTATTTT. Translation gives CASSSPRAADTQYF.

V gene TRBV2 combines with J gene TRBJ1-5; possibly TRBD1 for D (6 bases). Germline loops: CDR1 SNHLY, CDR2 FYNNEI. This CDR3 has 16 amino acids. V lost 4 bases to trimming and J lost 1 base, with 14 bases between them. The CDR3 protein is CASSGNTGLSNQPQHF. For the CDR3, the DNA is TGTGCCAGCAGTGGTAACACAGGGTTAAGCAATCAGCCCCAGCATTTT.

This clonotype was observed a handful of times. This rearrangement joins TRBV5-6 to TRBJ1-1; no definite D call. CDR1 and CDR2 from the germline V gene are SGHDT and YYEEEE. The ends were cut back, 4 bases at V and 4 bases at J, with 23 bases in the middle. The CDR3 has 17 residues. The CDR3 nucleotides read TGTGCCAGCAGCCTTTCCCTCCGGGGAATCATGAGCACTGAAGCTTTCTTT. Translating gives CASSLSLRGIMSTEAFF.

V is TRBV5-1 and J is TRBJ2-7; D ambiguous. The germline V gene has CDR1 SGHRS and CDR2 YFSETQ. The germline V and J ends were trimmed by 0 bases and 3 bases, with 13 bases remaining between them. This CDR3 is 15 amino acids long. Here the CDR3 DNA reads TGCGCCAGCAGCTTGGAGGGTTGGTCCAGCTACGAGCAGTACTTC. Its translation: CASSLEGWSSYEQYF.

The sample holds many counts of this clonotype. V is TRBV7-2 and J is TRBJ2-1; 12 positions match TRBD1. This CDR3 has 17 amino acids. Germline loops: CDR1 SGHTA, CDR2 FQGNSA. V gave up 6 bases and J gave up 7 bases; unmatched junction bases: 13. The CDR3 DNA reads as TGTGCCAGCAGTCCTCTCATGCCGGGACAGGGGGCTAATGAGCAGTTCTTC. Protein sequence: CASSPLMPGQGANEQFF. The whole variable domain, filled in from reference TRBV7-2 and TRBJ2-1, reads GAGVSQSPSNKVTEKGKDVELRCDPISGHTALYWYRQSLGQGLEFLIYFQGNSAPDKSGLPSDRFSAERTGGSVSTLTIQRTQQEDSAVYLCASSPLMPGQGANEQFFGPGTRLTVL.

The J gene is TRBJ1-2, the V gene TRBV10-3; a possible D gene is TRBD1 (5 bases). The ends were cut back, 8 bases at V and 8 bases at J, with 18 bases in the middle. Looked up from germline, CDR1 is ENHRY and CDR2 is SYGVKD. The CDR3 spans 13 residues. The CDR3 is CAIRDPKEDGYTF. The CDR3 DNA sequence: TGTGCCATCCGGGACCCAAAAGAAGACGGCTACACCTTC.

The J gene is TRBJ2-1, the V gene TRBV15; a possible D gene is TRBD1 (7 bases). This CDR3 comprises 14 residues. Germline assignment: CDR1 LNHNV and CDR2 YYDKDF (reference sequence). The V and J ends lost 3 bases and 8 bases respectively, with 14 bases between them. In DNA, the CDR3 is TGTGCCACCAGCAGGTTTCAGGGGGACTATGAGCAGTTCTTC. Protein sequence: CATSRFQGDYEQFF. Full variable domain (rest looked up from reference TRBV15 and TRBJ2-1): DAMVIQNPRYQVTQFGKPVTLSCSQTLNHNVMYWYQQKSSQAPKLLFHYYDKDFNNEADTPDNFQSRRPNTSFCFLDIRSPGLGDTAMYLCATSRFQGDYEQFFGPGTRLTVL.

This clonotype was detected a few times. V usage is TRBV29-1 and J usage is TRBJ2-3; 9 bases fit TRBD1. The germline V gene has CDR1 SQVTM and CDR2 ANQGSEA. After removal of 3 bases from V and 0 bases from J, the junction contained 7 bases not matched to a gene. The CDR3 is made up of 16 amino acids. CDR3 in DNA: TGCAGCGTTGAGGGGGGACAGGGTGTGAGCACAGATACGCAGTATTTT. This translates into CSVEGGQGVSTDTQYF.

This clonotype was picked up many times. The gene calls are TRBV11-2 and TRBJ2-3; 9 nucleotides line up with TRBD1. The CDR3 totals 16 residues. V lost 5 bases, J lost 1 base, and 7 bases stayed unmatched. Germline V lookup: CDR1 SGHAT, CDR2 FQNNGV. CDR3 nucleotide sequence: TGTGCCAGCAGCCTACAGGGGGCGGGAGGCACAGATACGCAGTATTTT. Translation gives CASSLQGAGGTDTQYF. The variable domain in full, completed from reference TRBV11-2 and TRBJ2-3, reads EAGVAQSPRYKIIEKRQSVAFWCNPISGHATLYWYQQILGQGPKLLIQFQNNGVVDDSQLPKDRFSAERLKGVDSTLKIQPAKLEDSAVYLCASSLQGAGGTDTQYFGPGTRLTVL.

This rearrangement joins TRBV6-1 to TRBJ2-1, with 9 positions matching TRBD2. The CDR3 loop spans 15 amino acids. With 6 bases clipped from V and 5 bases from J, the junction kept 8 bases outside the gene matches. Germline V CDR1 and CDR2: MNHNS, SASEGT. In DNA form, the CDR3 reads TGTGCCAGCAGACTACTAGCGGGTAACCACAATGAGCAGTTCTTC. This sequence encodes CASRLLAGNHNEQFF.

The gene calls are TRBV7-9 and TRBJ1-4; the match to TRBD1 covers 7 bases. The J segment lost 5 bases and the V segment lost 3 bases, leaving 3 bases of the junction unmatched. The CDR3 loop spans 14 amino acids. The germline V gene encodes CDR1 SEHNR and CDR2 FQNEAQ (reference sequence). The CDR3 DNA sequence: TGTGCCAGCAGCTTCGGGACAGAAAATGAAAAACTGTTTTTT. Its protein product is CASSFGTENEKLFF.

This clonotype was seen a few times. J is TRBJ2-7 and V is TRBV27; TRBD2 matches 8 bases. J lost 1 base, V lost 8 bases, and 4 bases had no gene match. The CDR3 is 13 amino acids. Germline lookup yields CDR1 MNHEY and CDR2 SMNVEV (reference sequence). The CDR3 loop reads CASGGGRSYEQYF. CDR3 in DNA: TGTGCCAGCGGCGGCGGGAGGTCCTACGAGCAGTACTTC.

The sample holds a few counts of this clonotype. This sequence joins TRBV6-5 and TRBJ2-7; possibly TRBD1 for D (6 bases). The CDR3 extends over 15 amino acids. The V and J ends lost 6 bases and 2 bases respectively, with 17 bases between them. Germline V gene data show CDR1 as MNHEY and CDR2 as SVGAGI. The DNA for the CDR3 is TGTGCCAGCAGGCCTCAGGGGAGAAACGCCTACGAGCAGTACTTC. Translating gives CASRPQGRNAYEQYF.

The rearrangement joins TRBV12-3 or TRBV12-4 to TRBJ1-1, with D tentatively TRBD1 (5 bases). V was shortened by 7 bases and J by 6 bases, with 24 bases between the two germline ends. The length of the CDR3 is 16 residues. CDR3 DNA: TGTGCCAGCACCCCTCGGGGGACTCCCCAGGAGGCTGAAGCTTTCTTT. The encoded protein is CASTPRGTPQEAEAFF.